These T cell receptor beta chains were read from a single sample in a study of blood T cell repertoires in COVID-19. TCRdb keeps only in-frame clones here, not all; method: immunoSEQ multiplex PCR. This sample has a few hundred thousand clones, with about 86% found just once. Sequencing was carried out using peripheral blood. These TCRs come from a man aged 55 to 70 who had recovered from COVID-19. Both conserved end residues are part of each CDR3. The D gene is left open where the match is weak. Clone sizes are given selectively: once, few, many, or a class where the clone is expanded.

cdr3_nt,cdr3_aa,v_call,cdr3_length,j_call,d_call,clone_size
TGTGCCAGCAGCCAACTAGTGACAGGCAGCGGCGGCTACACCTTC,CASSQLVTGSGGYTF,TRBV9,15,TRBJ1-2,NA,NA
TGTGCCAGCAGCCGACCGGGACAGGTCTATGGCTACACCTTC,CASSRPGQVYGYTF,TRBV3-1/TRBV3-2,14,TRBJ1-2,TRBD1,NA
TGTGCCAGCAGTTACCGGGGACAGCCGAGCACAGATACGCAGTATTTT,CASSYRGQPSTDTQYF,TRBV6-5,16,TRBJ2-3,TRBD1,NA
TGTGCTAGTGGTTTGGCGGACAGTCCAGGGGATGGCTACACCTTC,CASGLADSPGDGYTF,TRBV12-5,15,TRBJ1-2,NA,NA
TGTGCCTGGAGTGTCCAGGGGGCGGTTGGCTACACCTTC,CAWSVQGAVGYTF,TRBV30,13,TRBJ1-2,TRBD1,once
TGTGCCAGCAGTTTAAGACAGGGAGACTTTGAAAAACTGTTTTTT,CASSLRQGDFEKLFF,TRBV28,15,TRBJ1-4,TRBD1,NA
TGTGCCTGGAGTCGGGAATTGAACACTGAAGCTTTCTTT,CAWSRELNTEAFF,TRBV30,13,TRBJ1-1,NA,NA
TGTGCCAGCAGCTCCCGCGCTCCGGACAGGGGCAACAATGAGCAGTTCTTC,CASSSRAPDRGNNEQFF,TRBV7-2,17,TRBJ2-1,TRBD1,NA
TGCGCCAGCAGCTCGCAGGGACAGGGGTATGGCTACACCTTC,CASSSQGQGYGYTF,TRBV5-1,14,TRBJ1-2,TRBD1,NA
TGTGCCAGCAGCGGCTGGAGTGGCACTGAAGCTTTCTTT,CASSGWSGTEAFF,TRBV6-5,13,TRBJ1-1,NA,NA
TGTGCCACCCGGGACAGTGACTCGGGGAGCTCCTACGAGCAGTACTTC,CATRDSDSGSSYEQYF,TRBV10-3,16,TRBJ2-7,TRBD1,NA
TGTGCCAGTACTGGGACAGATTATCAGCCCCAGCATTTT,CASTGTDYQPQHF,TRBV19,13,TRBJ1-5,TRBD1,NA